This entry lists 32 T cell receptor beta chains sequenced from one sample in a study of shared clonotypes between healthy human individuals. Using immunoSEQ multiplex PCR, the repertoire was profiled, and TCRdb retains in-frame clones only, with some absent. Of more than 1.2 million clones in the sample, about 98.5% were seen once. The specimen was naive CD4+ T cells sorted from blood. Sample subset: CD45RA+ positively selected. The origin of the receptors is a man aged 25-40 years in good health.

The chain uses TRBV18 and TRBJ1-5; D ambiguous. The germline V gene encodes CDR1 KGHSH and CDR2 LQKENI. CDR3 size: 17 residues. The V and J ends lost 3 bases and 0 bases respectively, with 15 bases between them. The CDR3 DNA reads TGTGCCAGCTCACCTTTGGCAGGCCGATATAGCAATCAGCCCCAGCATTTT. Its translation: CASSPLAGRYSNQPQHF.

The CDR3 DNA follows: TGTGCCAGCAGTGCCTTGGGACTGGAACTCTCTGGAAACACCATATATTTT. As protein: CASSALGLELSGNTIYF. The V call is TRBV6-1, the J call TRBJ1-3, with D maybe TRBD1 (5 bases). Per the germline V gene, CDR1 is MNHNS and CDR2 is SASEGT. This CDR3 region has 17 residues. Trimming cost V 4 bases and J 0 bases, with 16 bases left between them.

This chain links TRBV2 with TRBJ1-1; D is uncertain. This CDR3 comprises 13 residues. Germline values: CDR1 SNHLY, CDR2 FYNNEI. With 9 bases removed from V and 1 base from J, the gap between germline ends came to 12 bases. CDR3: CARGSWGNTEAFF. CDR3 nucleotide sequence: TGTGCCAGGGGTTCTTGGGGGAACACTGAAGCTTTCTTT.

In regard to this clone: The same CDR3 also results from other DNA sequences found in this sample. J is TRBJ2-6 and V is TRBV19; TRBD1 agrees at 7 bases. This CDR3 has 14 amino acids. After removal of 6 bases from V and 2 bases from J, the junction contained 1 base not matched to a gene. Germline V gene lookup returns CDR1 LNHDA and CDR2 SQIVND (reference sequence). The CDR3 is CASSDRAGANVLTF. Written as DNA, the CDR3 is TGTGCCAGTAGCGACAGGGCTGGGGCCAACGTCCTGACTTTC.

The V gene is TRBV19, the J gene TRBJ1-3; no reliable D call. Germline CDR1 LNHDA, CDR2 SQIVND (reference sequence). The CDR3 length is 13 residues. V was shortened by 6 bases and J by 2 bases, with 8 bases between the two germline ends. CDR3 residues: CASRAGAGNTIYF. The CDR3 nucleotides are TGTGCCAGTAGGGCTGGGGCTGGAAACACCATATATTTT.

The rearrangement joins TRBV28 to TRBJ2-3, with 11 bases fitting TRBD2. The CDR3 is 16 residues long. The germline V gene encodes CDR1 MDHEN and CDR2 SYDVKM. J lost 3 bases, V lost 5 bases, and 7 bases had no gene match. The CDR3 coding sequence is TGTGCCAGCAGTGGCTCCTGGACTAGCGGGACAGATACGCAGTATTTT. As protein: CASSGSWTSGTDTQYF. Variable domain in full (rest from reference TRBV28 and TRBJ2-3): DVKVTQSSRYLVKRTGEKVFLECVQDMDHENMFWYRQDPGLGLRLIYFSYDVKMKEKGDIPEGYSVSREKKERFSLILESASTNQTSMYLCASSGSWTSGTDTQYFGPGTRLTVL.

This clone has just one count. The CDR3 nucleotides read TGTGCCAGCAGCTTAAGGGCAGGGGTAGACTACGAGCAGTACTTC. Translation gives CASSLRAGVDYEQYF. The chain links TRBV7-2 to TRBJ2-7, with D possibly TRBD1 on 6 matching bases. Germline V lookup: CDR1 SGHTA, CDR2 FQGNSA. V was clipped by 2 bases and J by 3 bases, with 14 bases between them. The CDR3 has 15 residues.

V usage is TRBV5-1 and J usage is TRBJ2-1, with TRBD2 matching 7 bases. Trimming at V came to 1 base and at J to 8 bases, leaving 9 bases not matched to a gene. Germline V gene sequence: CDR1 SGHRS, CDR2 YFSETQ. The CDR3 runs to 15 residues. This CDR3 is CASSLRGRAVHEQFF. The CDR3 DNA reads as TGCGCCAGCAGCTTGCGTGGGAGGGCCGTCCATGAGCAGTTCTTC.

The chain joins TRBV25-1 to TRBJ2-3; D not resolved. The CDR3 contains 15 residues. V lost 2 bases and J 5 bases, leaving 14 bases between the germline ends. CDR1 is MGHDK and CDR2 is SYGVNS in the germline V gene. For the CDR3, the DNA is TGTGCCAGCAGTGAACGGAACTGGAAACAAGATACGCAGTATTTT. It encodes CASSERNWKQDTQYF.

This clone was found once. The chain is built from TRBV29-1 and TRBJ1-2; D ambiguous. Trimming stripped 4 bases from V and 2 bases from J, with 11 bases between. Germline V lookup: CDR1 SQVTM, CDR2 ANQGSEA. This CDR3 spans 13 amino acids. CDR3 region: CSVVVSGNYGYTF. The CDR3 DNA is TGCAGCGTTGTTGTATCCGGAAACTATGGCTACACCTTC.

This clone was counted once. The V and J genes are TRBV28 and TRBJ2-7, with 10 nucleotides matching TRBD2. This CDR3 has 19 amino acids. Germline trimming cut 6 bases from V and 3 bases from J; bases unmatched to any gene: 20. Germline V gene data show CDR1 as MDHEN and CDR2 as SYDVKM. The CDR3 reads CASREFSSGSSTRIYEQYF. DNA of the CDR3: TGTGCCAGCAGAGAATTTTCTAGCGGGAGCAGTACACGGATCTACGAGCAGTACTTC. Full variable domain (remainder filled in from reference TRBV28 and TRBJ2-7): DVKVTQSSRYLVKRTGEKVFLECVQDMDHENMFWYRQDPGLGLRLIYFSYDVKMKEKGDIPEGYSVSREKKERFSLILESASTNQTSMYLCASREFSSGSSTRIYEQYFGPGTRLTVT.

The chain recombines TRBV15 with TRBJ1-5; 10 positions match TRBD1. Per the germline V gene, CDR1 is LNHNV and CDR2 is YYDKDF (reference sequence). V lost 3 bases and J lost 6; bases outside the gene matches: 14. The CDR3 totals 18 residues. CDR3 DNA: TGTGCCACCAGCAGGGACGGGACAGGGGCCGCCTTGGGTCAGCCCCAGCATTTT. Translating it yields CATSRDGTGAALGQPQHF.

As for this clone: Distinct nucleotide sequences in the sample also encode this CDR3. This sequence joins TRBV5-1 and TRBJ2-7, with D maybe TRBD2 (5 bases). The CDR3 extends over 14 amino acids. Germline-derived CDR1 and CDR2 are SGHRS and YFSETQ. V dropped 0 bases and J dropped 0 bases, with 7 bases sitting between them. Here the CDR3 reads CASSLDRGSYEQYF. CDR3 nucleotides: TGCGCCAGCAGCTTGGACCGGGGCTCCTACGAGCAGTACTTC.

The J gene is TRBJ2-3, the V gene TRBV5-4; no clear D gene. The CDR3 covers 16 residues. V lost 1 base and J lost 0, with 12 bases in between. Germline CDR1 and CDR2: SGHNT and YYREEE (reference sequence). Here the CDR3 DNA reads TGTGCCAGCAGCTTGCTGACTGACCCCAGCACAGATACGCAGTATTTT. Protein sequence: CASSLLTDPSTDTQYF.

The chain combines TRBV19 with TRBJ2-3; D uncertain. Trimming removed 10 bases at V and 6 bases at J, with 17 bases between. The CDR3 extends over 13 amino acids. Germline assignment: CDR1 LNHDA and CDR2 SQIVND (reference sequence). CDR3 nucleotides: TGTGCCATTCTGGGCGGCAAGGAGGATACGCAGTATTTT. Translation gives CAILGGKEDTQYF.

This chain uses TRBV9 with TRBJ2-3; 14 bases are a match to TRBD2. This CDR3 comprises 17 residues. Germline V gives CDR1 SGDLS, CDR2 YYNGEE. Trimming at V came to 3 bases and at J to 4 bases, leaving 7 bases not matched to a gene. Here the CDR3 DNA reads TGTGCCAGCAGCGGAGGGACTAGCGGGAGTGCACCAGATACGCAGTATTTT. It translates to CASSGGTSGSAPDTQYF.

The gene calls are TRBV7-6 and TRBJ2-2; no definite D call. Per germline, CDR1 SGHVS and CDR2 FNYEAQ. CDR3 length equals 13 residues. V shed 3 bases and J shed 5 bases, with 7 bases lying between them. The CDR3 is CASSFHLTGELFF. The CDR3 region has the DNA TGTGCCAGCAGCTTCCACTTGACCGGGGAGCTGTTTTTT.

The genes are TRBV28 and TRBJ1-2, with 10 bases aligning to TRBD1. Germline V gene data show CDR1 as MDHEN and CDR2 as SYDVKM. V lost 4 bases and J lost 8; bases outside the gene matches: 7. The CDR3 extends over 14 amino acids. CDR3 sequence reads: CASSSGQGVTGYTF. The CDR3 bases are TGTGCCAGCAGTTCTGGACAGGGGGTCACAGGCTACACCTTC.

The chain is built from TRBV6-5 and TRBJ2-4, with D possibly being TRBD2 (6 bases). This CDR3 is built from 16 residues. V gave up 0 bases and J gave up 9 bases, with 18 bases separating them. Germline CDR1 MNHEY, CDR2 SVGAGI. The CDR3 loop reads CASSYSGPGVESIQYF. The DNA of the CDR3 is TGTGCCAGCAGTTACTCGGGGCCGGGAGTCGAGAGCATTCAGTACTTC.

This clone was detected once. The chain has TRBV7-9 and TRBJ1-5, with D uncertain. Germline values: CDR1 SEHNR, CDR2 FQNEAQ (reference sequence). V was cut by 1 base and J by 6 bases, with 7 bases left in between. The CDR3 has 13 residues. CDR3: CASSLGATQPQHF. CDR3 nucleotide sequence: TGTGCCAGCAGCTTAGGTGCCACTCAGCCCCAGCATTTT.

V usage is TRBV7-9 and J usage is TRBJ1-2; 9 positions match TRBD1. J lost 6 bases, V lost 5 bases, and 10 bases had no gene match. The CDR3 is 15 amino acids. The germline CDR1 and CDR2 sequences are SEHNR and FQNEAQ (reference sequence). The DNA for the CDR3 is TGTGCCAGCAGCACGAACGGACAGGGGACCCATGGCTACACCTTC. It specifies CASSTNGQGTHGYTF. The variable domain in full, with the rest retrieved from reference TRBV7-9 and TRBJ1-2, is DTGVSQNPRHKITKRGQNVTFRCDPISEHNRLYWYRQTLGQGPEFLTYFQNEAQLEKSRLLSDRFSAERPKGSFSTLEIQRTEQGDSAMYLCASSTNGQGTHGYTFGSGTRLTVV.

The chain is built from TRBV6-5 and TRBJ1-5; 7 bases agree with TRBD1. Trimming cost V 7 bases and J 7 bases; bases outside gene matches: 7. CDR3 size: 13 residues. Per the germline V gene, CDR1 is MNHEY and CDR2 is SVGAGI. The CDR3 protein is CASTLEGAQPQHF. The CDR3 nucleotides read TGTGCCAGCACCCTCGAGGGGGCACAGCCCCAGCATTTT.

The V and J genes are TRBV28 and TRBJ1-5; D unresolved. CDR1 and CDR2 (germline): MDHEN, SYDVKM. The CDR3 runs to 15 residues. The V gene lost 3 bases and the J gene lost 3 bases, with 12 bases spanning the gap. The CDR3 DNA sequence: TGTGCCAGCAGTTTTCGTTCCGGGTACAATCAGCCCCAGCATTTT. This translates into CASSFRSGYNQPQHF.

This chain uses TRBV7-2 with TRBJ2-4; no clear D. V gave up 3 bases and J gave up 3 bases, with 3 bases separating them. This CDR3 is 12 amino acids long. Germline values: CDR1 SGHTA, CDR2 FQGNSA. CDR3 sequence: CASSFLKNIQYF. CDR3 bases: TGTGCCAGCAGCTTTCTCAAAAACATTCAGTACTTC.

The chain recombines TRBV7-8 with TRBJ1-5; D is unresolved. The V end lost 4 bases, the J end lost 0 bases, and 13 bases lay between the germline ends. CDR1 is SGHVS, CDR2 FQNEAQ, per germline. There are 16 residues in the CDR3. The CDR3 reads CASSSRTFDSNQPQHF. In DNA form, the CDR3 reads TGTGCCAGCAGCTCTCGGACGTTTGATAGCAATCAGCCCCAGCATTTT.

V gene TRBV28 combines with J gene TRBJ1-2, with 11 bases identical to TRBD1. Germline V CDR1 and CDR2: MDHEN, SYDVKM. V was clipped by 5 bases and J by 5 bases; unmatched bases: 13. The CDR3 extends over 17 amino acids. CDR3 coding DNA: TGTGCCAGCAGTGAAGGGACAGGGGGGTCGGGTCCATATGGCTACACCTTC. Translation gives CASSEGTGGSGPYGYTF.

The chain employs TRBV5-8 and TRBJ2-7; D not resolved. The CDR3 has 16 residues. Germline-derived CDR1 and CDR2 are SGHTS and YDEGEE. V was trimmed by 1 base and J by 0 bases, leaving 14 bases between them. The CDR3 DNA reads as TGTGCCAGCAGCTTGTGGGTGGGCGCAATCTCCTACGAGCAGTACTTC. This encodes CASSLWVGAISYEQYF.

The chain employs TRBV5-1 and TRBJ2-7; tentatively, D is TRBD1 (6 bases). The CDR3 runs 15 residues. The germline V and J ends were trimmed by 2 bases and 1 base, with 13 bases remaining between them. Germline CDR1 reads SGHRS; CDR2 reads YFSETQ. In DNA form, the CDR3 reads TGCGCCAGCAGCTTTGGGAAGGGGGAGTCCTACGAGCAGTACTTC. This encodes CASSFGKGESYEQYF.

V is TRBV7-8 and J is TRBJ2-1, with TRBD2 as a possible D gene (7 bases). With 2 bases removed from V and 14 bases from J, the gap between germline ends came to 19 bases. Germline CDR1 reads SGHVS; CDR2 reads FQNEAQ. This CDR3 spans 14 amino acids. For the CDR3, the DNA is TGTGCCAGCAGCTTATTGTATGGAGGGGGGGATAAGTTCTTC. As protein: CASSLLYGGGDKFF. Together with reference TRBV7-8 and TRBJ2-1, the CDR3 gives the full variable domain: GAGVSQSPRYKVAKRGQDVALRCDPISGHVSLFWYQQALGQGPEFLTYFQNEAQLDKSGLPSDRFFAERPEGSVSTLKIQRTQQEDSAVYLCASSLLYGGGDKFFGPGTRLTVL.

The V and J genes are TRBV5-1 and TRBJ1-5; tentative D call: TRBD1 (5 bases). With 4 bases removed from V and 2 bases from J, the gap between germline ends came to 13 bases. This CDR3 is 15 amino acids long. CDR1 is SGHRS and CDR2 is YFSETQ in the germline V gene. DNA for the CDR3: TGCGCCAGCAGCCCGGACACCTTTGGCAATCAGCCCCAGCATTTT. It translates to CASSPDTFGNQPQHF.

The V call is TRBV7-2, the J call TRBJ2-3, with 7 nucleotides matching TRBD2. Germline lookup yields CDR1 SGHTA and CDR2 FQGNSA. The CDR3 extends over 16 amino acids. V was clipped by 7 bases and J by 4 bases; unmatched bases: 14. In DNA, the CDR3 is TGTGCCAGCACCGTATTAGGGGCGGGAGCGTCAGATACGCAGTATTTT. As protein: CASTVLGAGASDTQYF.

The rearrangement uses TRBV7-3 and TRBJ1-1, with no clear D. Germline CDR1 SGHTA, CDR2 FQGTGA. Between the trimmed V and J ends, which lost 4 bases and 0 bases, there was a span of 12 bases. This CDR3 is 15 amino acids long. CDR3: CASSSGGSLNTEAFF. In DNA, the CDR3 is TGTGCCAGCAGCTCCGGAGGATCCCTGAACACTGAAGCTTTCTTT. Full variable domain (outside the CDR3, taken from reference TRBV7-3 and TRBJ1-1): GAGVSQTPSNKVTEKGKYVELRCDPISGHTALYWYRQSLGQGPEFLIYFQGTGAADDSGLPNDRFFAVRPEGSVSTLKIQRTERGDSAVYLCASSSGGSLNTEAFFGQGTRLTVV.